This T cell receptor (beta chain) was captured by sequencing in a study of T-cell reconstitution after alpha-beta-depleted transplantation in children. Library preparation (for TCRbeta) was performed with unique molecular identifiers. A single record per CDR3 protein comes from TCRdb applying MiXCR to the PCR reads. The sample lists 400,000 to 500,000 distinct CDR3 sequences, 9.5% to 13% occurring once. This clonotype has a count of ten or more. This TCR was sampled from a human donor who donated a stem cell graft to a child with acute myeloid leukemia. The sequencing here drew on PBMCs from the stem cell graft donor, taken from the stem cell graft.

CDR3 sequence: CATSLSGTGAGQFF. CDR3 bases: TGTGCCACCAGTCTCAGCGGGACAGGAGCCGGGCAGTTCTTC. The rearrangement links TRBV24-1 to TRBJ2-1; a possible D gene is TRBD1 (8 bases). The V end lost 6 bases, the J end lost 12 bases, and 20 bases lay between the germline ends. The CDR3 runs to 14 residues. Germline CDR1 reads KGHDR; CDR2 reads SFDVKD.